The 24 T cell receptor beta chains given below trace back to one sample, sequenced in a study of molecular identifiers for immune sequencing clone quantification. TCRdb passed the PCR reads through MiXCR, listing each CDR3 protein once. Of hundreds of thousands of distinct CDR3 sequences in the sample, nearly 20% were seen once. Sequencing used naive CD8+ T cells from blood, with Jurkat cell RNA spiked in. The subset here: FACS-sorted CD8+CD4-CCR7+CD45RA+ naive T cells. Receptor source: a human donor in good health. Some libraries in this study had Jurkat cell RNA spiked in.

Concerning this clonotype: Since a much larger clone is just one base distant, this may be a read error. V gene TRBV11-2 combines with J gene TRBJ2-4; 7 nucleotides match TRBD1. In germline, CDR1 is SGHAT, CDR2 FQNNGV. This CDR3 contains 19 residues. CDR3 region: CASSFHRGYLELAKDIQYF. Here the CDR3 DNA reads TGTGCCAGCAGCTTTCACAGGGGCTATTTAGAGCTAGCCAAAGACATTCAGTACTTC.

The CDR3 nucleotides are TGTGCCAGCAGTTTATCCTCAACCGGGGATGAGCAGTTCTTC. Translating gives CASSLSSTGDEQFF. This chain uses TRBV28 with TRBJ2-1; TRBD2 is a possible D gene (5 bases). This CDR3 spans 14 amino acids. CDR1 is MDHEN and CDR2 is SYDVKM in the germline V gene. Trimming removed 1 base from V and 8 bases from J, with 12 bases in between. Filled out from reference TRBV28 and TRBJ2-1, the complete variable domain reads DVKVTQSSRYLVKRTGEKVFLECVQDMDHENMFWYRQDPGLGLRLIYFSYDVKMKEKGDIPEGYSVSREKKERFSLILESASTNQTSMYLCASSLSSTGDEQFFGPGTRLTVL.

The V and J genes are TRBV27 and TRBJ1-4; the match to TRBD1 covers 9 bases. The V gene end was trimmed by 2 bases and the J gene end by 6 bases; junction bases not matched to a gene: 4. The germline gives CDR1 MNHEY, CDR2 SMNVEV (reference sequence). This CDR3 has 15 residues. The CDR3 nucleotides read TGTGCCAGCAGTTTACAGACAGGGGGATATGAAAAACTGTTTTTT. It codes for CASSLQTGGYEKLFF. The full variable domain, rest sourced from reference TRBV27 and TRBJ1-4, is EAQVTQNPRYLITVTGKKLTVTCSQNMNHEYMSWYRQDPGLGLRQIYYSMNVEVTDKGDVPEGYKVSRKEKRNFPLILESPSPNQTSLYFCASSLQTGGYEKLFFGSGTQLSVL.

Only a few counts were recorded for this clonotype. The chain carries TRBV30 and TRBJ2-5; no reliable D call. The V gene's germline CDR1 is GTSNPN and CDR2 SVGIG (reference sequence). V shed 2 bases and J shed 8 bases, with 12 bases lying between them. This CDR3 is built from 12 residues. This CDR3 reads CAWSLNQRTQYF. The CDR3 bases are TGTGCCTGGAGTTTGAACCAGAGAACCCAGTACTTC.

There are many counts of this clonotype. This sequence joins TRBV4-3 and TRBJ2-5; D tentatively reads TRBD1 or TRBD2 (5 bases each). Germline V gene data show CDR1 as LGHNA and CDR2 as YSLEER. This CDR3 region has 15 residues. V shed 0 bases and J shed 5 bases, with 13 bases lying between them. The CDR3 loop is CASSQDWSEGETQYF. The CDR3 DNA reads TGCGCCAGCAGCCAAGATTGGAGCGAGGGGGAGACCCAGTACTTC.

The chain is built from TRBV13 and TRBJ2-3, with 11 bases lining up with TRBD2. The trim removed 5 bases at V and 2 bases at J, leaving 12 bases unmatched. This CDR3 contains 18 residues. Germline V gives CDR1 PRHDT, CDR2 FYEKMQ (reference sequence). This CDR3 reads CASSPEVLAGGFTDTQYF. The CDR3 DNA reads TGTGCCAGCAGCCCAGAGGTGCTAGCGGGAGGCTTCACAGATACGCAGTATTTT.

In this sample, this clonotype turned up many times. The chain couples TRBV27 to TRBJ1-6; unclear D gene. Trimming took 2 bases from V and 3 from J, leaving 8 bases between them. The length of the CDR3 is 15 residues. The germline CDR1 and CDR2 sequences are MNHEY and SMNVEV (reference sequence). In DNA form, the CDR3 reads TGTGCCAGCAGTTTAGGAAGGAGCTATAATTCACCCCTCCACTTT. Amino acids: CASSLGRSYNSPLHF.

The rearrangement uses TRBV2 and TRBJ2-3, with 11 positions matching TRBD2. This CDR3 is 16 amino acids long. The V and J ends lost 5 bases and 1 base, in that order; junction bases with no gene match: 5. Germline CDR1 reads SNHLY; CDR2 reads FYNNEI. The DNA of the CDR3 is TGTGCCAGCAGTCCCCCGACTAGCGGGGGCACAGATACGCAGTATTTT. Translated, it gives CASSPPTSGGTDTQYF.

The chain combines TRBV9 with TRBJ2-3, with 8 bases that match TRBD2. The CDR3 totals 15 residues. CDR1 and CDR2 from the germline V gene are SGDLS and YYNGEE. V lost 3 bases, J lost 2 bases, and 5 bases stayed unmatched. The CDR3 nucleotides are TGTGCCAGCAGCGAGGGACTAGTCTTCACAGATACGCAGTATTTT. Its protein is CASSEGLVFTDTQYF.

This clonotype was seen at least ten times. The V call is TRBV2, the J call TRBJ1-1; 9 bases match TRBD1. V was pared by 7 bases and J by 6 bases, with 12 bases of the junction left unmatched. CDR3 length equals 15 residues. Germline V CDR1 and CDR2: SNHLY, FYNNEI. DNA for the CDR3: TGTGCCAGCATCATTAGACAGGGGGAGAGTCCTGAAGCTTTCTTT. Residues: CASIIRQGESPEAFF.

This clonotype showed up just once. One end of the junction fails to match germline, which may point to a read error. The genes are TRBV27 and TRBJ1-5, with D tentatively TRBD1 (5 bases). The V gene's germline CDR1 is MNHEY and CDR2 SMNVEV (reference sequence). The CDR3 covers 14 residues. The CDR3: CAGSLGGTNQPQHF. The CDR3 DNA sequence: TGTGCCGGCAGTTTAGGAGGGACTAATCAGCCCCAGCATTTT.

The count of this clonotype is one. An end of the junction does not agree with germline; a read error may underlie this. The chain couples TRBV6-2 or TRBV6-3 to TRBJ1-1, with D possibly matching TRBD1 (6 bases). CDR1 and CDR2 (germline): MNHEY, SVGEGT. This CDR3 region has 13 residues. The CDR3 region has the DNA TGTGTCAGCAGTTATTGGGGGGCAGATGAAGCTTTCTTT. This translates into CVSSYWGADEAFF.

This clonotype was observed many times. The V call is TRBV6-2 or TRBV6-3, the J call TRBJ2-5; D gene uncertain. V was clipped by 1 base and J by 5 bases, with 11 bases between them. CDR3 length: 14 amino acids. From germline, CDR1 is MNHEY and CDR2 SVGEGT. The DNA of the CDR3 is TGTGCCAGCAGTTACTGGGGTCCAAGCGAGACCCAGTACTTC. Amino acids: CASSYWGPSETQYF.

The chain joins TRBV11-2 to TRBJ2-5, with 10 bases matching TRBD2. The CDR3 runs 13 residues. Germline V gives CDR1 SGHAT, CDR2 FQNNGV. The ends lost 7 bases at V and 7 bases at J; junction bases unmatched: 6. The CDR3 is CASTSSGGGTQYF. CDR3 DNA sequence: TGTGCCAGCACCTCTAGCGGGGGAGGGACCCAGTACTTC. The entire variable domain, with the rest obtained from reference TRBV11-2 and TRBJ2-5, is as follows: EAGVAQSPRYKIIEKRQSVAFWCNPISGHATLYWYQQILGQGPKLLIQFQNNGVVDDSQLPKDRFSAERLKGVDSTLKIQPAKLEDSAVYLCASTSSGGGTQYFGPGTRLLVL.

Regarding this clonotype: A read error may account for a junction end that differs from germline. The chain has TRBV14 and TRBJ1-1; 7 nucleotides align to TRBD1. Germline V gene sequence: CDR1 SGHDN, CDR2 FVKESK. The CDR3 sequence is 15 residues long. This CDR3 reads CASSRVGTVNAEAFF. In nucleotides, the CDR3 is TGTGCCAGCAGCCGAGTAGGGACAGTGAACGCTGAAGCTTTCTTT.

This clonotype has a count of ten or more. The chain is built from TRBV7-9 and TRBJ2-1; TRBD2 might be the D (5 bases). CDR1 is SEHNR and CDR2 is FQNEAQ in the germline V gene (reference sequence). CDR3 size: 13 residues. V shed 3 bases and J shed 8 bases, with 11 bases lying between them. DNA of the CDR3: TGTGCCAGCAGCTTCGAGGGCCGGGATGAGCAGTTCTTC. Protein sequence: CASSFEGRDEQFF.

This clonotype has ten or more counts. The chain joins TRBV4-1 to TRBJ1-4; D gene ambiguous. CDR1 MGHRA and CDR2 YSYEKL come from the germline V gene. V shed 2 bases and J shed 2 bases, with 12 bases lying between them. The CDR3 sequence is 16 residues long. The CDR3 DNA reads as TGCGCCAGCAGCCAACCCTGGGTAACCACTAATGAAAAACTGTTTTTT. Translated, it gives CASSQPWVTTNEKLFF.

This clonotype showed up many times. The chain carries TRBV4-1 and TRBJ1-3; D not resolved. CDR1 and CDR2 (germline): MGHRA, YSYEKL. Trimming removed 1 base from V and 3 bases from J, with 7 bases in between. CDR3 length: 14 amino acids. CDR3 bases: TGCGCCAGCAGCCAAGTCTCATTTGGAAACACCATATATTTT. As protein: CASSQVSFGNTIYF.

This clonotype was picked up a small number of times. This chain joins TRBV7-9 and TRBJ2-7, with D unresolved. The CDR3 is made up of 14 amino acids. Trimming pared 5 bases from V and 2 bases from J, leaving 13 bases between. Germline CDR1 SEHNR, CDR2 FQNEAQ (reference sequence). The CDR3 spells CASSGAETPYEQYF. CDR3 DNA sequence: TGTGCCAGCAGCGGCGCAGAAACACCCTACGAGCAGTACTTC.

Regarding this clonotype: A much larger clone sits a single nucleotide away, making a read error possible. The rearrangement joins TRBV20-1 to TRBJ2-3, with a possible D match to TRBD2 (5 bases). The CDR3 runs to 14 residues. The germline CDR1 and CDR2 sequences are DFQATT and SNEGSKA (reference sequence). In DNA form, the CDR3 reads TGCAGAGCTAAGGACTCTTTTGGATTAGATACGCAGTATTTT. This encodes CRAKDSFGLDTQYF.

This clonotype has more than one count but fewer than ten. The chain employs TRBV20-1 and TRBJ1-6, with TRBD1 matching 11 bases. The junction had 6 bases not matched to a gene; V was cut back by 5 bases and J by 6 bases. The CDR3 loop spans 15 amino acids. Germline lookup yields CDR1 DFQATT and CDR2 SNEGSKA (reference sequence). In DNA, the CDR3 is TGCAGTGCTCAGGACAGGGGGCCGAGTAATTCACCCCTCCACTTT. Protein: CSAQDRGPSNSPLHF.

This sequence joins TRBV19 and TRBJ1-1, with D possibly being TRBD1 (6 bases). The germline CDR1 and CDR2 sequences are LNHDA and SQIVND (reference sequence). V lost 5 bases and J 3 bases, leaving 16 bases between the germline ends. There are 15 residues in the CDR3. CDR3 loop: CASSYGTRSHTEAFF. The CDR3 region has the DNA TGTGCCAGTAGTTACGGGACAAGGTCGCACACTGAAGCTTTCTTT.

This clonotype appeared many times. This chain uses TRBV7-8 with TRBJ2-1, with TRBD2 identical over 8 bases. Germline-derived CDR1 and CDR2 are SGHVS and FQNEAQ. Losses at the gene ends were 5 bases for V and 8 bases for J; bases not matched to a gene: 8. The CDR3 totals 14 residues. For the CDR3, the DNA is TGTGCCAGCAGCCTACTCGGGGGGGCGGATGAGCAGTTCTTC. Translated, it gives CASSLLGGADEQFF. Full variable domain (rest looked up from reference TRBV7-8 and TRBJ2-1): GAGVSQSPRYKVAKRGQDVALRCDPISGHVSLFWYQQALGQGPEFLTYFQNEAQLDKSGLPSDRFFAERPEGSVSTLKIQRTQQEDSAVYLCASSLLGGADEQFFGPGTRLTVL.

This clonotype was recorded at least ten times. This chain uses TRBV2 with TRBJ2-6, with D unclear. The CDR3 loop spans 14 amino acids. Germline CDR1 SNHLY, CDR2 FYNNEI. With 3 bases removed from V and 3 bases from J, the gap between germline ends came to 6 bases. CDR3 amino acids: CASSDGIGANVLTF. CDR3 nucleotide sequence: TGTGCCAGCAGTGATGGGATTGGGGCCAACGTCCTGACTTTC.